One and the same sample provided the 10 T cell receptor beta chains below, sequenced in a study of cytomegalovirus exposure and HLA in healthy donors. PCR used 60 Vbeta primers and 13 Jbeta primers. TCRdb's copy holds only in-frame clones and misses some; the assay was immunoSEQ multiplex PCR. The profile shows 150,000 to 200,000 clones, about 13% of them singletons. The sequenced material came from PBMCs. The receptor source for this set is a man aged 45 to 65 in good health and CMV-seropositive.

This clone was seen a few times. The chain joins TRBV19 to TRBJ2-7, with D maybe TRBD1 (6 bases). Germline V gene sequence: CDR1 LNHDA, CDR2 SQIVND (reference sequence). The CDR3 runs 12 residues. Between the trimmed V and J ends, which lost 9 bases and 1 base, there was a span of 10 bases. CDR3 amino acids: CASGQPSYEQYF. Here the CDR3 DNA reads TGTGCCAGCGGACAGCCTTCCTACGAGCAGTACTTC.

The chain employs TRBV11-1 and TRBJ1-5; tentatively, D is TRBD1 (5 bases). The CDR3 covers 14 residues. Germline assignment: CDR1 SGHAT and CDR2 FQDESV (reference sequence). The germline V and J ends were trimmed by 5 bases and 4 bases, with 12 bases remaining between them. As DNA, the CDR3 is TGTGCCAGCAGCGCAGGGTCAGGAAATCAGCCCCAGCATTTT. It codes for CASSAGSGNQPQHF.

CDR3 residues: CASSAIETGNYGYTF. Written as DNA, the CDR3 is TGTGCCAGCAGTGCAATAGAGACAGGAAACTATGGCTACACCTTC. The chain links TRBV6-1 to TRBJ1-2, with D perhaps TRBD1 (6 bases). V lost 4 bases and J lost 2, with 14 bases in between. CDR1 is MNHNS, CDR2 SASEGT, per germline. The CDR3 is 15 residues long.

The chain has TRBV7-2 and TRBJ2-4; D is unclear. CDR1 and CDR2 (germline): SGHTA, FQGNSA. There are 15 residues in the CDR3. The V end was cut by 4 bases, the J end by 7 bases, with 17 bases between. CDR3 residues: CASSSHGLNGNIQYF. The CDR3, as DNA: TGTGCCAGCAGCTCCCACGGCCTAAACGGGAACATTCAGTACTTC.

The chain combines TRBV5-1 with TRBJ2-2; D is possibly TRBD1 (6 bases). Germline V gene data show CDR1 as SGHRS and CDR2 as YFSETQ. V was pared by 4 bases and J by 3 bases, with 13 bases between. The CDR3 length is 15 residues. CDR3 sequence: CASSPGQRYTGELFF. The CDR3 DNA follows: TGCGCCAGCAGCCCGGGACAACGCTACACCGGGGAGCTGTTTTTT.

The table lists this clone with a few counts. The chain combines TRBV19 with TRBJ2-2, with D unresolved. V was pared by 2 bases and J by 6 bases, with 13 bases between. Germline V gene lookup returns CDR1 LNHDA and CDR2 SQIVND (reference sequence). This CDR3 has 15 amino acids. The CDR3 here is CASSISLPAPGELFF. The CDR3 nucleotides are TGTGCCAGTAGTATATCCCTACCCGCTCCCGGGGAGCTGTTTTTT.

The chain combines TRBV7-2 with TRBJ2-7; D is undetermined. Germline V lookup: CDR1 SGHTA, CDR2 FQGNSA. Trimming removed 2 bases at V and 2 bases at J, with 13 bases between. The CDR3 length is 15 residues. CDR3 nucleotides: TGTGCCAGCAGCTTAAGTGGGCGTCTCCCCTACGAGCAGTACTTC. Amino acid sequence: CASSLSGRLPYEQYF.

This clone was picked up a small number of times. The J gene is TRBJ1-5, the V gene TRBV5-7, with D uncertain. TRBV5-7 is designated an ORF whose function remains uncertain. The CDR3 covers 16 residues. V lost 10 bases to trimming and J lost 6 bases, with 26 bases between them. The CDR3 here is CAPTGVYLLVGQPQHF. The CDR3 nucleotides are TGTGCCCCGACCGGGGTTTATTTGTTAGTGGGTCAGCCCCAGCATTTT.

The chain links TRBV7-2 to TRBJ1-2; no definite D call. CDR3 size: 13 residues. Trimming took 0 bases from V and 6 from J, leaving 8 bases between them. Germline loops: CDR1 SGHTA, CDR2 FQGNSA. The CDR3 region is CASSLALLDGYTF. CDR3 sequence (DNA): TGTGCCAGCAGCTTAGCGTTACTGGATGGCTACACCTTC. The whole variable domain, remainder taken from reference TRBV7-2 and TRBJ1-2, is GAGVSQSPSNKVTEKGKDVELRCDPISGHTALYWYRQSLGQGLEFLIYFQGNSAPDKSGLPSDRFSAERTGGSVSTLTIQRTQQEDSAVYLCASSLALLDGYTFGSGTRLTVV.

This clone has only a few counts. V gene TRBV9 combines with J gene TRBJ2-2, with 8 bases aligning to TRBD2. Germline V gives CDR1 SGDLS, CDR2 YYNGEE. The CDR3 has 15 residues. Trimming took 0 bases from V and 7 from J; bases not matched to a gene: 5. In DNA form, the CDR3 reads TGTGCCAGCAGCGTAGAGGGACTAGATGGCGGGGAGCTGTTTTTT. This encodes CASSVEGLDGGELFF.